Below are 14 T cell receptor beta chains sequenced from a single sample in a study of shared clonotypes between healthy human individuals. Clones were sequenced by immunoSEQ multiplex PCR, and TCRdb holds only the in-frame ones, with some missing. The data contain 1.5 million to 2.5 million clones, approximately 94% of them singletons. CD45RO-negative cells were positively selected for CCR7, leaving out terminally differentiated effector memory CD45RA+ cells. Sample: naive CD8+ T cells sorted from blood. The source of these receptors is a man aged 18 to 35 in good health.

This rearrangement joins TRBV10-3 to TRBJ2-1; 7 nucleotides align to TRBD1. Trimming took 5 bases from V and 6 from J; bases not matched to a gene: 4. The CDR3 has 13 amino acids. The germline gives CDR1 ENHRY, CDR2 SYGVKD. CDR3 region: CAISWDSGNEQFF. The CDR3 DNA reads TGTGCCATCAGTTGGGACAGCGGCAATGAGCAGTTCTTC.

This chain links TRBV7-9 with TRBJ2-2; D unresolved. V was pared by 5 bases and J by 7 bases, with 17 bases between. The germline CDR1 and CDR2 sequences are SEHNR and FQNEAQ (reference sequence). CDR3 length: 15 residues. CDR3 in amino acids: CASSRTAFGVGELFF. The CDR3 DNA follows: TGTGCCAGCAGCCGGACCGCCTTTGGGGTCGGGGAGCTGTTTTTT.

The chain joins TRBV19 to TRBJ2-7; weak D call: TRBD2 (7 bases). Between the trimmed V and J ends, which lost 7 bases and 4 bases, there was a span of 14 bases. This CDR3 comprises 13 residues. Germline V lookup: CDR1 LNHDA, CDR2 SQIVND (reference sequence). The CDR3 nucleotides are TGTGCCAGTATGGGGGGGCTTATGTACGAGCAGTACTTC. As protein: CASMGGLMYEQYF.

The chain uses TRBV9 and TRBJ2-1; D unclear. V was cut by 0 bases and J by 10 bases, with 8 bases left in between. This CDR3 contains 12 residues. Germline loops: CDR1 SGDLS, CDR2 YYNGEE. The CDR3 loop reads CASSVDGWEQFF. CDR3 nucleotide sequence: TGTGCCAGCAGCGTAGACGGGTGGGAGCAGTTCTTC. Based on the CDR3 plus reference TRBV9 and TRBJ2-1, the full variable domain is DSGVTQTPKHLITATGQRVTLRCSPRSGDLSVYWYQQSLDQGLQFLIQYYNGEERAKGNILERFSAQQFPDLHSELNLSSLELGDSALYFCASSVDGWEQFFGPGTRLTVL.

The V gene is TRBV11-2, the J gene TRBJ2-7; possible D gene TRBD1, 6 bases. V was clipped by 4 bases and J by 0 bases, with 13 bases between them. This CDR3 has 15 amino acids. Germline loops: CDR1 SGHAT, CDR2 FQNNGV. CDR3 sequence: CASSSIQGPSYEQYF. CDR3 DNA: TGTGCCAGCAGCTCCATACAGGGCCCCTCCTACGAGCAGTACTTC.

The rearrangement uses TRBV6-1 and TRBJ2-3, with 8 bases matching TRBD2. CDR1 is MNHNS and CDR2 is SASEGT in the germline V gene. Losses at the gene ends were 4 bases for V and 2 bases for J; bases not matched to a gene: 11. The CDR3 loop spans 17 amino acids. The CDR3: CASSGSESGGVTDTQYF. The CDR3 DNA follows: TGTGCCAGCAGTGGATCCGAGAGCGGGGGCGTCACAGATACGCAGTATTTT.

The chain uses TRBV18 and TRBJ1-1, with 7 bases lining up with TRBD1. The V gene's germline CDR1 is KGHSH and CDR2 LQKENI. Losses at the gene ends were 6 bases for V and 0 bases for J; bases not matched to a gene: 7. The CDR3 contains 15 residues. CDR3 loop: CASSDRGTVNTEAFF. CDR3 nucleotides: TGTGCCAGCTCCGATAGGGGGACAGTGAACACTGAAGCTTTCTTT. The full variable domain, in which reference TRBV18 and TRBJ1-1 provide the parts outside the CDR3, is NAGVMQNPRHLVRRRGQEARLRCSPMKGHSHVYWYRQLPEEGLKFMVYLQKENIIDESGMPKERFSAEFPKEGPSILRIQQVVRGDSAAYFCASSDRGTVNTEAFFGQGTRLTVV.

CDR3 residues: CASSQSHGDRGLNAYGYTF. The CDR3 DNA sequence: TGTGCCAGCAGCCAATCTCACGGGGACAGGGGACTAAACGCCTATGGCTACACCTTC. The rearrangement links TRBV16 to TRBJ1-2; 10 bases match TRBD1. This CDR3 has 19 residues. The V gene's germline CDR1 is KGHSY and CDR2 FQNENV. V shed 0 bases and J 4 bases; nucleotides not matched to a gene: 14. Full variable domain (rest looked up from reference TRBV16 and TRBJ1-2): GEEVAQTPKHLVRGEGQKAKLYCAPIKGHSYVFWYQQVLKNEFKFLISFQNENVFDETGMPKERFSAKCLPNSPCSLEIQATKLEDSAVYFCASSQSHGDRGLNAYGYTFGSGTRLTVV.

This clone was recorded only once. The V gene is TRBV7-9, the J gene TRBJ2-4; D possibly uses TRBD1 or TRBD2 (5 bases each). V was cut by 7 bases and J by 2 bases, with 12 bases left in between. The germline CDR1 and CDR2 sequences are SEHNR and FQNEAQ (reference sequence). The CDR3 consists of 14 residues. The CDR3 region is CASNRDPPKNIQYF. DNA of the CDR3: TGTGCCAGCAACCGGGACCCCCCCAAAAACATTCAGTACTTC.

The rearrangement joins TRBV11-3 to TRBJ2-1, with no clear D. Germline CDR1 reads SGHNT; CDR2 reads YENEEA. The CDR3 is 15 residues long. Trimming stripped 5 bases from V and 4 bases from J, with 15 bases between. CDR3 DNA: TGTGCCAGCAGCCAACAGTCACTGGGGTACAATGAGCAGTTCTTC. Amino acids: CASSQQSLGYNEQFF.

This clone appeared once. This chain links TRBV9 with TRBJ2-7; D may match TRBD1 or TRBD2 (5 bases each). Germline CDR1 SGDLS, CDR2 YYNGEE. The ends were cut back, 0 bases at V and 6 bases at J, with 13 bases in the middle. This CDR3 has 14 residues. CDR3 sequence reads: CASSVAGDVREQYF. The CDR3 DNA sequence: TGTGCCAGCAGCGTAGCTGGGGACGTGCGCGAGCAGTACTTC.

The genes are TRBV6-5 and TRBJ2-7; D is ambiguous. The CDR3 contains 14 residues. V was cut by 6 bases and J by 2 bases, with 14 bases left in between. The V gene's germline CDR1 is MNHEY and CDR2 SVGAGI. CDR3 residues: CASRFEHGAYEQYF. The CDR3 coding sequence is TGTGCCAGCAGGTTCGAGCACGGAGCCTACGAGCAGTACTTC.

J is TRBJ1-1 and V is TRBV9, with D perhaps matching TRBD1 (6 bases). This CDR3 has 15 amino acids. From germline, CDR1 is SGDLS and CDR2 YYNGEE. V lost 0 bases to trimming and J lost 3 bases, with 12 bases between them. CDR3: CASSVVNREDTEAFF. CDR3 nucleotide sequence: TGTGCCAGCAGCGTAGTAAACAGGGAGGACACTGAAGCTTTCTTT.

The rearrangement uses TRBV7-6 and TRBJ2-7, with D possibly being TRBD2 (6 bases). The CDR3 is 15 amino acids. Germline values: CDR1 SGHVS, CDR2 FNYEAQ. The germline V and J ends were trimmed by 2 bases and 4 bases, with 15 bases remaining between them. The CDR3 bases are TGTGCCAGCAGCTTATTAGGCGAGAGCGGGTACGAGCAGTACTTC. It yields the protein CASSLLGESGYEQYF.